This T cell receptor (beta chain) emerged from a study of blood T cell repertoires in COVID-19. TCRdb's copy holds only in-frame clones and misses some; the assay was immunoSEQ multiplex PCR. The table has about 170,000 clones, roughly 83% seen once. The age range of participants was about 18 to 90 years, with residence in about two dozen US areas. Symptom resolution, clearance, or two negative PCRs marked donors in Cohort 3 as recovered. The receptor comes from a woman aged 45-65 years who had recovered from COVID-19. The source material was PBMCs or T cells enriched from blood (not recorded which).

CDR3 residues: CASRAGLPGQTNQPQHF. The CDR3 DNA follows: TGTGCCAGTAGGGCGGGACTCCCGGGACAGACTAATCAGCCCCAGCATTTT. The chain carries TRBV19 and TRBJ1-5, with 7 bases identical to TRBD1. The CDR3 runs to 17 residues. Trimming cost V 6 bases and J 4 bases; bases outside gene matches: 15. Germline CDR1 reads LNHDA; CDR2 reads SQIVND (reference sequence).